This TCR beta chain was observed in a study of OX40 agonist ivuxolimab in advanced cancers. Germline-derived CDR1 and CDR2 are SGDLS and YYNGEE. This CDR3 spans 14 amino acids. Trimming pared 4 bases from V and 5 bases from J, leaving 15 bases between. Clones were sequenced by immunoSEQ multiplex PCR, and TCRdb holds only the in-frame ones, with some missing. The table lists some 21,000 clones, 83% of them singletons, with about half in the top ten. At cycle 4 day 1, cycle 7 day 1, and baseline, blood was sampled. The specimen comprised CD4+ or CD8+ T cells sorted from blood, sampled in a trial of the OX40 agonist ivuxolimab. The chain joins TRBV9 to TRBJ2-5; no reliable D call. The clonotype originates from an adult with an advanced solid tumor such as melanoma, head and neck, liver or kidney cancer. Written as DNA, the CDR3 is TGTGCCAGCAGCCCGACGTCTGGGTGGGAGACCCAGTACTTC. This translates into CASSPTSGWETQYF.